This TCR beta chain is from a study of blood T cells in healthy people across ages. Using a J-beta primer mix together with a sample-barcoded 5' primer, a second PCR was run for roughly 6 to 12 cycles. TCRdb reprocessed the 5' RACE reads via MiXCR and lists one record per CDR3 protein. This table has around 790,000 distinct CDR3 sequences, 40% to 50% appearing once. The CDR3 has 14 amino acids. Trimming took off 2 bases at V and 1 base at J, with 6 bases between the two ends. CDR1 MNHEY and CDR2 SMNVEV come from the germline V gene (reference sequence). The table lists this clonotype with many counts.

The sample consisted of blood. The rearrangement uses TRBV27 and TRBJ2-1; no definite D call. The TCR was taken from a man between 60 and 75 years old in good health. The CDR3 DNA sequence: TGTGCCAGCAGTTTACAGACTTCCTACAATGAGCAGTTCTTC. Translation: CASSLQTSYNEQFF.